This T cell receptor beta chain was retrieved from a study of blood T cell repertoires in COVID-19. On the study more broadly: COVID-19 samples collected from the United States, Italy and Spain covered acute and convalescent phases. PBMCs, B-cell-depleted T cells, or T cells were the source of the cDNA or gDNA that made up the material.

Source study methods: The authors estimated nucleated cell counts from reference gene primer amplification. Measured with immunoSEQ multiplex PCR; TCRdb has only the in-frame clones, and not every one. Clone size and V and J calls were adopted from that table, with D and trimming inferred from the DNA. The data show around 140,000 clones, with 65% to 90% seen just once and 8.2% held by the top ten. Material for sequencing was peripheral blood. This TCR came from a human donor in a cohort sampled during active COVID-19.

This CDR3 reads CASSQEPPSGRAGEQFF. The CDR3 DNA reads TGCGCCAGCAGCCAAGAGCCGCCTAGCGGGAGGGCGGGTGAGCAGTTCTTC. V and J are TRBV4-3 and TRBJ2-1; 12 bases align to TRBD2. The CDR3 extends over 17 amino acids. V shed 0 bases, J shed 9 bases, and the junction held 9 bases outside the gene matches. Looked up from germline, CDR1 is LGHNA and CDR2 is YSLEER.